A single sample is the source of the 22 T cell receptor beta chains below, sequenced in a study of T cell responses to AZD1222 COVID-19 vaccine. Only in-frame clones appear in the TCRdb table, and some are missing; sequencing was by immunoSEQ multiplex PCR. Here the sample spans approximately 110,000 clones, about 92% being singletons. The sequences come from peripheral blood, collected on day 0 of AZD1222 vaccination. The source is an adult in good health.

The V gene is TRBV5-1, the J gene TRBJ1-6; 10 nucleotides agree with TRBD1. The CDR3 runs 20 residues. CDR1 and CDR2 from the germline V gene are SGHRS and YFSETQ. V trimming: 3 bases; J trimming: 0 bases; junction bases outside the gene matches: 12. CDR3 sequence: CASSSRTGGIGSSYNSPLHF. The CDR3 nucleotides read TGCGCCAGCAGCTCACGGACAGGGGGAATTGGGAGCTCCTATAATTCACCCCTCCACTTT.

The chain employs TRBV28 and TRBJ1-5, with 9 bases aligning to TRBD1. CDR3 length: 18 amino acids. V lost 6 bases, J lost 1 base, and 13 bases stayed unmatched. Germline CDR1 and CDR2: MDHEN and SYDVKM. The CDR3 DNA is TGTGCCAGCAGCGCCGGACAGGGGAGGGTTATAAGCAATCAGCCCCAGCATTTT. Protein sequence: CASSAGQGRVISNQPQHF.

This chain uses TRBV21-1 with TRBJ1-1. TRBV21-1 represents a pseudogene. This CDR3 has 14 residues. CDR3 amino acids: CASSPGGANTEAFF. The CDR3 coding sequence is TGTGCCAGCAGCCCGGGGGGGGCAAACACTGAAGCTTTCTTT.

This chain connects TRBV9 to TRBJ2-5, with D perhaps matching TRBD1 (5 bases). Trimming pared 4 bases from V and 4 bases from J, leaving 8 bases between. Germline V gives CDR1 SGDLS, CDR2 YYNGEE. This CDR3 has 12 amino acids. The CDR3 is CASSLQGETQYF. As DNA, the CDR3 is TGTGCCAGCAGCCTGCAGGGAGAGACCCAGTACTTC.

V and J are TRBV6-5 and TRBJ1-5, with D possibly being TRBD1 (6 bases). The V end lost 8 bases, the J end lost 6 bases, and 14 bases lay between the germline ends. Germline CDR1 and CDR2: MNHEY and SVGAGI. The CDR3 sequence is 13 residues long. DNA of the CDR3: TGTGCCAGCTGGGGGCAGGGTATTCAGCCCCAGCATTTT. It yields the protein CASWGQGIQPQHF.

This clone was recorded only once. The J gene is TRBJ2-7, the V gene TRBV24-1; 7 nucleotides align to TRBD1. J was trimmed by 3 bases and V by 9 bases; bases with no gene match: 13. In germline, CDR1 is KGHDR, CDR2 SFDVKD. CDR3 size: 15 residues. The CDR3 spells CATFNRGLLDYEQYF. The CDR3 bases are TGTGCCACCTTTAACAGGGGATTACTCGACTACGAGCAGTACTTC.

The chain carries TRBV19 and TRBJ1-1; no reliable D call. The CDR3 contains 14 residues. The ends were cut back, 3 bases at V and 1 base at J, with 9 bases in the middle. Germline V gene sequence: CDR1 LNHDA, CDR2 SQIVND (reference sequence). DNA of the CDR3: TGTGCCAGTAGTATTATTCAAGAGAACACTGAAGCTTTCTTT. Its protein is CASSIIQENTEAFF.

CDR3: CASSPLSGSEQYF. DNA of the CDR3: TGTGCCAGCAGCCCCCTTTCGGGCTCCGAGCAGTACTTC. The V call is TRBV11-2, the J call TRBJ2-7; D is unresolved. Germline V gives CDR1 SGHAT, CDR2 FQNNGV. V lost 5 bases, J lost 6 bases, and 14 bases lay in between. The length of the CDR3 is 13 residues.

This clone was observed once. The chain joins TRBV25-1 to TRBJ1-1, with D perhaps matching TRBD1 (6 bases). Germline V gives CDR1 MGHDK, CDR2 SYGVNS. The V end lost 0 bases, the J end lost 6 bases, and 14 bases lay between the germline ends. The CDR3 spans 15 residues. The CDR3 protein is CASSEYGGAGAEAFF. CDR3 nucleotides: TGTGCCAGCAGTGAATATGGGGGGGCTGGGGCTGAAGCTTTCTTT.

This CDR3 is CASSSVDGNNQPQHF. CDR3 nucleotides: TGTGCCAGCAGCTCGGTGGACGGGAACAATCAGCCCCAGCATTTT. The chain carries TRBV7-2 and TRBJ1-5; the D is unclear. Germline V lookup: CDR1 SGHTA, CDR2 FQGNSA. The CDR3 loop spans 15 amino acids. V dropped 4 bases and J dropped 3 bases, with 13 bases sitting between them.

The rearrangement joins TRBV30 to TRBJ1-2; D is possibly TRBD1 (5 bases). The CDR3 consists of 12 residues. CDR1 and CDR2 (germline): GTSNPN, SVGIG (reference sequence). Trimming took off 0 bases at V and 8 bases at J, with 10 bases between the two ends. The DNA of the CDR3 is TGTGCCTGGAGTGTTGGGGGAGGGGGCTACACCTTC. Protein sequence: CAWSVGGGGYTF.

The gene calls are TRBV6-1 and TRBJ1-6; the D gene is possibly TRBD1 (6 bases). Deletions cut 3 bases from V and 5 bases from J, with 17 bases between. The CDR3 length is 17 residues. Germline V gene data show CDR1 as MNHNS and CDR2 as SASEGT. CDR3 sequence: CASSDHLGASHNSPLHF. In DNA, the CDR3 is TGTGCCAGCAGTGACCATCTGGGGGCCAGCCATAATTCACCCCTCCACTTT.

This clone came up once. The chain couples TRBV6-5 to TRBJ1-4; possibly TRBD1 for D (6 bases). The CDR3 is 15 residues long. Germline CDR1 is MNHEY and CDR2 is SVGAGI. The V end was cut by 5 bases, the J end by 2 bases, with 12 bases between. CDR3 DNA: TGTGCCAGCAGTAGGGGGGGAATGACTAATGAAAAACTGTTTTTT. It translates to CASSRGGMTNEKLFF.

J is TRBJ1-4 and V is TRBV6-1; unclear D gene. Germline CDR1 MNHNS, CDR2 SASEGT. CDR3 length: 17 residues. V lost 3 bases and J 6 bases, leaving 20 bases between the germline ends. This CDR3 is CASSDPAGPRVYEKLFF. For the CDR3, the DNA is TGTGCCAGCAGTGACCCCGCAGGTCCCAGAGTCTATGAAAAACTGTTTTTT.

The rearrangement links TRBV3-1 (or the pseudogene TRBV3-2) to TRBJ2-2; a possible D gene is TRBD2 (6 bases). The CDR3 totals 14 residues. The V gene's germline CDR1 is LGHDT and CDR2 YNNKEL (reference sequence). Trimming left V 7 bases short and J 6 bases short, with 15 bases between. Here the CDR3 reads CASNRRGSPGELFF. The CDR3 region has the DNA TGTGCCAGCAACCGGCGGGGCAGCCCCGGGGAGCTGTTTTTT.

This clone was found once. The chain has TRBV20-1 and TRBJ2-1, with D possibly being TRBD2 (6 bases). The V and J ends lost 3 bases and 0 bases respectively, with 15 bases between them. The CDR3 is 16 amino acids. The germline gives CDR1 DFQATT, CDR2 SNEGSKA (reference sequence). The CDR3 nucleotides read TGCAGTGCTAGTTACGGGGACTTGGGCTCCTACAATGAGCAGTTCTTC. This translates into CSASYGDLGSYNEQFF.

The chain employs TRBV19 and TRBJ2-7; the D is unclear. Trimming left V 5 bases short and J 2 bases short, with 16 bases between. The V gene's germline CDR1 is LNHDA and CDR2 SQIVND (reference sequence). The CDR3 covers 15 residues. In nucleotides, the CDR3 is TGTGCCAGTAGTTCTCCCGGCAGGACCCCCTACGAGCAGTACTTC. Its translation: CASSSPGRTPYEQYF.

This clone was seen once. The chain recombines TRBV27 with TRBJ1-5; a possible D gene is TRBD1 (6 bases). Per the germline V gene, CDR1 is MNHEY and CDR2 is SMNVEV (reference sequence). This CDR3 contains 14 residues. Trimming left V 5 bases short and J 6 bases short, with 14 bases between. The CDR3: CASSPHRAGQPQHF. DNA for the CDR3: TGTGCCAGCAGTCCCCACAGGGCGGGTCAGCCCCAGCATTTT.

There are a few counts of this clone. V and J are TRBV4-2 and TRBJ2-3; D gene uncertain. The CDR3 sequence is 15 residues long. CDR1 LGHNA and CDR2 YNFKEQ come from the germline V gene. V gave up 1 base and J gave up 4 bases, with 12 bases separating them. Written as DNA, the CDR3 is TGTGCCAGCAGCCAAGTCGTCGGTCGGGCAGATACGCAGTATTTT. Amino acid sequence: CASSQVVGRADTQYF.

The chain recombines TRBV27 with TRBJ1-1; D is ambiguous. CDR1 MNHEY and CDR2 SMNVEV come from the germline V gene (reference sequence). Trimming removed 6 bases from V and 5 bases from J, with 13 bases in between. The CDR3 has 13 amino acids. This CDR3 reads CASSTFGSTEAFF. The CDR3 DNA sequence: TGTGCCAGCAGCACTTTCGGTAGTACTGAAGCTTTCTTT.

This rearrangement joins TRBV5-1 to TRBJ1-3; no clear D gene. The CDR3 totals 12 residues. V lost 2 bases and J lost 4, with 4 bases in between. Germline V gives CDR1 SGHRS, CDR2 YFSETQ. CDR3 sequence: CASSLRGNTIYF. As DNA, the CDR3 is TGCGCCAGCAGCTTAAGGGGAAACACCATATATTTT.

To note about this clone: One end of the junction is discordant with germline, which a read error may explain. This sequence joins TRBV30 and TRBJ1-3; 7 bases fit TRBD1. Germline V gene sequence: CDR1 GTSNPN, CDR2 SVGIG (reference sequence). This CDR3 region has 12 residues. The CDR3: CAWSVSRGDLDF. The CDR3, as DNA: TGTGCCTGGAGTGTCTCCAGGGGGGATTTGGATTTT.